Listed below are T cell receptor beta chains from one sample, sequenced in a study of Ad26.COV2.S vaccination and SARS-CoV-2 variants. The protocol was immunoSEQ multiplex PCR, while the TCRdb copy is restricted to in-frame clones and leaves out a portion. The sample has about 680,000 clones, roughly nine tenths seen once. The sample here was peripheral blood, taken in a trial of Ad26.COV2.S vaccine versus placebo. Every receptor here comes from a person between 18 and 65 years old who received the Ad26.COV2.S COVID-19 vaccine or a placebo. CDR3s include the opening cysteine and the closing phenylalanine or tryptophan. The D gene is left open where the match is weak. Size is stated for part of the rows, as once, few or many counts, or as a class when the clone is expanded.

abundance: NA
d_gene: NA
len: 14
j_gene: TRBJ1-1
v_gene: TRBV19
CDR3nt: TGTGCCAGTAGTGATGGGGGGTCAAGGACTGAAGCTTTCTTT
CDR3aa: CASSDGGSRTEAFF

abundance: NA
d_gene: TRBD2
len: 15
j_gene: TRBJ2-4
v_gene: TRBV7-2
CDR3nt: TGTGCCAGCAGCGTCCTAGCGGGAGGTCCAGGGAATCAGTACTTC
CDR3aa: CASSVLAGGPGNQYF

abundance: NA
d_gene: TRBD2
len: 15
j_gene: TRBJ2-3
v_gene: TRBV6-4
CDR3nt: TGTGCCAGCAGCCCAGCGGGGGGGACCACAGATACGCAGTATTTT
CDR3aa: CASSPAGGTTDTQYF

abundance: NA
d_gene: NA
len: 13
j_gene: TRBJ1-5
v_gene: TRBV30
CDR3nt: TGTGCCTGGAGTGGGGGAAGCATGCAGCCCCAGCATTTT
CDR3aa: CAWSGGSMQPQHF

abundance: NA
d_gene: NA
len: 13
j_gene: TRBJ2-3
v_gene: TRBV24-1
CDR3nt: TGTGCCACCAGTAGCAGTCAGGGGGATACGCAGTATTTT
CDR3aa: CATSSSQGDTQYF

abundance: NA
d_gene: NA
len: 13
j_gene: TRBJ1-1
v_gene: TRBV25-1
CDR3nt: TGTGCCAGCAGTGCACTGGGGGACACTGAAGCTTTCTTT
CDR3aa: CASSALGDTEAFF

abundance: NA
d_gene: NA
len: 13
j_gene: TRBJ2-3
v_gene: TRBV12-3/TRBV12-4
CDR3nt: TGTGCCAGCAGGGCGTCTAGCACAGATACGCAGTATTTT
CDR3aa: CASRASSTDTQYF

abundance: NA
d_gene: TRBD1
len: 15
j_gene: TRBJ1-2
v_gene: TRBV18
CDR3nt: TGTGCCAGCTCACCGCCGGGACAGGGTCCCTATGGCTACACCTTC
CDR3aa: CASSPPGQGPYGYTF

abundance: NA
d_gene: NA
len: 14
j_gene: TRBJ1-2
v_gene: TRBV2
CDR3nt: TGTGCCAGCAGTGCATGGCAGGACCTTAATGGCTACACCTTC
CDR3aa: CASSAWQDLNGYTF

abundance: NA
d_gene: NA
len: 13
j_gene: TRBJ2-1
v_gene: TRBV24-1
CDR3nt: TGTGCCACCAGTGACCCCGCCTTCAATGAGCAGTTCTTC
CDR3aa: CATSDPAFNEQFF

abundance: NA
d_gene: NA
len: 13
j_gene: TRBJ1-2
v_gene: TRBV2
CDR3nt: TGTGCCAGCAGGGTGGGCTCCAGCTATGGCTACACCTTC
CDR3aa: CASRVGSSYGYTF

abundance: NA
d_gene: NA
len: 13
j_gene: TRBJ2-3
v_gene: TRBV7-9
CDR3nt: TGTGCCAGCAGCTCACTACCGCTCGTTACGCAGTATTTT
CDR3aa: CASSSLPLVTQYF

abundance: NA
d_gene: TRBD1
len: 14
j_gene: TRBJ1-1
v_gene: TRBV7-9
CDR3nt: TGTGCCAGCAGCAAACGGGACAGGGCCACTGAAGCTTTCTTT
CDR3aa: CASSKRDRATEAFF

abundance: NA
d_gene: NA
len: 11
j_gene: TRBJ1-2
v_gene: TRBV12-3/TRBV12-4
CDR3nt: TGTGCCAGCAGTTTAGACTATGGCTACACCTTC
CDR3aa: CASSLDYGYTF

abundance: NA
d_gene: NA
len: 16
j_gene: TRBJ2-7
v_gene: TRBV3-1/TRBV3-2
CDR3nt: TGTGCCAGCAGCCCGAGGGGGACTCCTCCATCGAGCGAGCAGTACTTC
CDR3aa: CASSPRGTPPSSEQYF

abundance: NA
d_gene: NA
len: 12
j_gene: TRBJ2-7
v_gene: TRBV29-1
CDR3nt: TGCAGCGTTGAGGGCAGGGCGGGCGAGCAGTACTTC
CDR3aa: CSVEGRAGEQYF

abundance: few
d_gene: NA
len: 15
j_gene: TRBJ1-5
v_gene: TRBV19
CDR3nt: TGTGCCAGTAGTATAGATCGAGGGTCCAATCAGCCCCAGCATTTT
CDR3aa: CASSIDRGSNQPQHF

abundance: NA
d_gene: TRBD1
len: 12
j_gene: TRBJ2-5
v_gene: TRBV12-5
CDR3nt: TGTGCTAGTGGGAGACAGGGGGAGACCCAGTACTTC
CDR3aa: CASGRQGETQYF

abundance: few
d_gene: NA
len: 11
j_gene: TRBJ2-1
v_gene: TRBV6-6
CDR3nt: TGTGCCAGCAGTCTATACAATGAGCAGTTCTTC
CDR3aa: CASSLYNEQFF

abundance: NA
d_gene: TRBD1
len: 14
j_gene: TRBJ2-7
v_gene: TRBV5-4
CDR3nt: TGTGCCAGCAGCATCCCGGGACAGGGGCACGAGCAGTACTTC
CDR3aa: CASSIPGQGHEQYF

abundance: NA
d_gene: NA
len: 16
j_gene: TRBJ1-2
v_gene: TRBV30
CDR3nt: TGTGCCTGGAGTGTAATAGCCCGAATGTATGGCTATGGCTACACCTTC
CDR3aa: CAWSVIARMYGYGYTF

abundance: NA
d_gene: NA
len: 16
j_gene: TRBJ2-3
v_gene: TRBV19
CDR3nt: TGTGCCAGTACTCGAGGCGGGACCTCAACCGGGGGTACGCAGTATTTT
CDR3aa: CASTRGGTSTGGTQYF

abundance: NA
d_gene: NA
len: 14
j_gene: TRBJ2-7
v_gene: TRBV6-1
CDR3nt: TGTGCCAGCAGTGAAGCCTTAGGGGGCTACGAGCAGTACTTC
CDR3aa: CASSEALGGYEQYF

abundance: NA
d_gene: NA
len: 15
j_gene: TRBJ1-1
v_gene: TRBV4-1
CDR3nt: TGCGCCAGCAGCCAAGTCTGGGGGGTAGGCACTGAAGCTTTCTTT
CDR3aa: CASSQVWGVGTEAFF

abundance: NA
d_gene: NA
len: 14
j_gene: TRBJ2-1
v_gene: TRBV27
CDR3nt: TGTGCCAGCAGTTTATCCGGACCGTACAATGAGCAGTTCTTC
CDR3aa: CASSLSGPYNEQFF

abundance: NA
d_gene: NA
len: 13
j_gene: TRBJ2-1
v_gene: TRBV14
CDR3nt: TGTGCCAGCAGCCCCCATATAAACAATGAGCAGTTCTTC
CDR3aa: CASSPHINNEQFF

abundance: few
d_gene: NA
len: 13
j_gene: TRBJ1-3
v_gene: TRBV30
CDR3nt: TGTGCCTGGAGTGTGACAACTGGAAACACCATATATTTT
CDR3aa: CAWSVTTGNTIYF

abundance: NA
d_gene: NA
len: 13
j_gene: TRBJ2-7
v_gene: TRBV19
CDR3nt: TGTGCCAGTAGTATAGCTGAGGGCTACGAGCAGTACTTC
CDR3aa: CASSIAEGYEQYF

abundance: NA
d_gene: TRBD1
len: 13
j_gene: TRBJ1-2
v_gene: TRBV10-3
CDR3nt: TGTGCCATCAGTGTGACAGGGTTCTATGGCTACACCTTC
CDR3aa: CAISVTGFYGYTF

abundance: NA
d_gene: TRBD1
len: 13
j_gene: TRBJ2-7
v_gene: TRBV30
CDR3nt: TGTGCCTGGAGTAGGGACAGGGACCACGAGCAGTACTTC
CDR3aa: CAWSRDRDHEQYF

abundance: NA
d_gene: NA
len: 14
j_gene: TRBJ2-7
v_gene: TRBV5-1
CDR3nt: TGCGCCAGCAGCTTGGGGGCAGGACGCTACGAGCAGTACTTC
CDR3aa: CASSLGAGRYEQYF

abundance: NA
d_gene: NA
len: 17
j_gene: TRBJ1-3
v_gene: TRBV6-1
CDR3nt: TGTGCCAGCAGTGAAGGGGAAGGGGTCATCTCTGGAAACACCATATATTTT
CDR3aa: CASSEGEGVISGNTIYF

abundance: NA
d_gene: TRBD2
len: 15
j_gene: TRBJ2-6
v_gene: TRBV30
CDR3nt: TGTGCCTGGAGTACGGGGGGGCTTGGGGCCAACGTCCTGACTTTC
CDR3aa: CAWSTGGLGANVLTF

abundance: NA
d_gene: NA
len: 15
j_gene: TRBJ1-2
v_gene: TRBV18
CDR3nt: TGTGCCAGCTCACAGGCAGGGTCCATGGAGTATGGCTACACCTTC
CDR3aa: CASSQAGSMEYGYTF

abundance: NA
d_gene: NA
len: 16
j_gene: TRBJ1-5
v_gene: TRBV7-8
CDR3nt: TGTGCCAGCAGCTTAGCGTCGGCAGGGAACCGCCAGCCCCAGCATTTT
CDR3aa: CASSLASAGNRQPQHF

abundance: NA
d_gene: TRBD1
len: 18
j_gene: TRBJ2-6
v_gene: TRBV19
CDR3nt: TGTGCCAGTAGTATCTCAGGGACAGGGGGTACTGGGGCCAACGTCCTGACTTTC
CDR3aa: CASSISGTGGTGANVLTF

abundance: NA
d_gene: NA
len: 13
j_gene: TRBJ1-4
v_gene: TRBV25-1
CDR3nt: TGTGCCAGCAGTGAAGTCGGGGACGAAAAACTGTTTTTT
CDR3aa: CASSEVGDEKLFF

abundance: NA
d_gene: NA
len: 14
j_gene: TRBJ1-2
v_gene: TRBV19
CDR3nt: TGTGCCAGTAGTATCATACAGGGCTGGTATGGCTACACCTTC
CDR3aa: CASSIIQGWYGYTF

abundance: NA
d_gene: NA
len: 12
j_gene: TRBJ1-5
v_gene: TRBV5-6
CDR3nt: TGTGCCAGCAGCCGGGACGGGCAGCCCCAGCATTTT
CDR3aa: CASSRDGQPQHF

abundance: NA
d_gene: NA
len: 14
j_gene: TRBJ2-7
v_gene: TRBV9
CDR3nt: TGTGCCAGCAGCCCCAGGGCCCAGTCCTACGAGCAGTACTTC
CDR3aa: CASSPRAQSYEQYF

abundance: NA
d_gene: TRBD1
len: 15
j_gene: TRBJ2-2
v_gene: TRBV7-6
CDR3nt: TGTGCCAGCAGCTTATGGGACAGGGGTACCGGGGAGCTGTTTTTT
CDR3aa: CASSLWDRGTGELFF

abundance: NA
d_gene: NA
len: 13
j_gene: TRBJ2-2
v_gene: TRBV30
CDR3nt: TGTGCCTGGAGGGGGACCAACACCGGGGAGCTGTTTTTT
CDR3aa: CAWRGTNTGELFF

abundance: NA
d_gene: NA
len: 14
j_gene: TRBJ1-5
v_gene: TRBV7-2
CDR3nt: TGTGCCAGCAGCAAGGACGGTAGCAATCAGCCCCAGCATTTT
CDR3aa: CASSKDGSNQPQHF

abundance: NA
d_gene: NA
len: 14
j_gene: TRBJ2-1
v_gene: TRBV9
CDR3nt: TGTGCCAGCAGCGTAGGGTTCTCCTACAATGAGCAGTTCTTC
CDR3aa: CASSVGFSYNEQFF

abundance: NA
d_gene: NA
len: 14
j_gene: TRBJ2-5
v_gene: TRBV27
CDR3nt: TGTGCCAGCAGTTTGTACAGGGCAGGGGAGACCCAGTACTTC
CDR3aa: CASSLYRAGETQYF

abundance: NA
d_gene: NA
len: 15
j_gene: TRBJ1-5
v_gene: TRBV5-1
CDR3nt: TGCGCCAGCAGCTTTCAGGGCGGTAGCAATCAGCCCCAGCATTTT
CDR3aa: CASSFQGGSNQPQHF

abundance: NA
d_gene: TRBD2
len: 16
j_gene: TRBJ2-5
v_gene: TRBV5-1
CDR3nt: TGCGCCAGCAGCCTGGAACTAGCGGGAGGTTTGGAGACCCAGTACTTC
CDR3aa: CASSLELAGGLETQYF

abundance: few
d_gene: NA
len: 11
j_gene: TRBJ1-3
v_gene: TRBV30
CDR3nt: TGTGCCTGGAGTGCTGGAAACACCATATATTTT
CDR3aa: CAWSAGNTIYF

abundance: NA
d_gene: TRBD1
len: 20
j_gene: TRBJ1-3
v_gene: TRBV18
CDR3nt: TGTGCCAGCTCGCTCTCCGTAGCCGGGACAGGGACTTTCTCAGGAAACACCATATATTTT
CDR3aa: CASSLSVAGTGTFSGNTIYF

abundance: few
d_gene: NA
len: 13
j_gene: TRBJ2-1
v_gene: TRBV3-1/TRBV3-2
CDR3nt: TGTGCCAGCAGCCAAAAGTCTAACAATGAGCAGTTCTTC
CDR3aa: CASSQKSNNEQFF

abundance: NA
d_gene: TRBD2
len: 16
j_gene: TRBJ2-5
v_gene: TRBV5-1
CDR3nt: TGCGCCAGCAGCCTCACTAGCGGGGGGACACAAGAGACCCAGTACTTC
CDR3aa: CASSLTSGGTQETQYF

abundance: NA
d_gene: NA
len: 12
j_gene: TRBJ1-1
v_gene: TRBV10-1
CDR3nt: TGCGCCAGCGGTTCCTTTTTGGAGGAAGCTTTCTTT
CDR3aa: CASGSFLEEAFF

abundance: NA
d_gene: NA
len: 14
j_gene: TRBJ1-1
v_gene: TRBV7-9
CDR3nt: TGTGCCAGCAGCTTAGATCGGGACAACACTGAAGCTTTCTTT
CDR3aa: CASSLDRDNTEAFF